These T cell receptor beta chains were read from a single sample in a study of Graves' ophthalmopathy and Graves' hyperthyroidism. One entry per CDR3 protein, called by TCRdb with MiXCR from the multiplex PCR reads. Here the sample spans about 620,000 distinct CDR3 sequences, 22% being singletons. The sequenced sample was peripheral blood. The receptors stem from a woman between 18 and 29 years old with stable Graves' hyperthyroidism. Some clones in this sample may be carry-over from other donors' samples. The CDR3 runs from the conserved cysteine through the conserved F or W. The D gene is left open where the match is weak. Size is stated for part of the rows, as once, few or many counts, or as a class when the clone is expanded.

j_call clone_size v_call d_call cdr3_nt cdr3_aa
TRBJ1-2 NA TRBV28 NA TGTGCCGTACGGGAGCCGGAAGGCTACACCTTC CAVREPEGYTF
TRBJ2-5 many TRBV7-3 TRBD1 TGTGCCAGCAGCTTAACCGGACAGGCCGGGGAGACCCAGTACTTC CASSLTGQAGETQYF
TRBJ2-7 many TRBV13 NA TGTGCCAGCAGCTTAGGGGTAGATCGACACCAGTACTTC CASSLGVDRHQYF
TRBJ2-7 many TRBV20-1 NA TGCAGTGCTAGTGGGACGGGACCCAAGGGGGAGCAGTACTTC CSASGTGPKGEQYF
TRBJ2-4 many TRBV20-1 NA TGCAGTGCCCAGGGTGGGAGCAACATTAAGTACTTC CSAQGGSNIKYF
TRBJ1-2 few TRBV12-3/TRBV12-4 TRBD1 TGTGCCAGCAGTGTTTCCCAGGGGGATGGCTACACCTTC CASSVSQGDGYTF
TRBJ1-2 many TRBV6-5 NA TGTGCCAGCAGTTACTCGGGGGGGAGCTATGGCTACACCTTC CASSYSGGSYGYTF
TRBJ1-1 NA TRBV7-9 NA TGTGCCAGCAGCTTACCAACAGATAACACTGAAGCTTTCTTT CASSLPTDNTEAFF
TRBJ1-3 few TRBV3-1 NA TGTGCCAGCAGCCACCCAACCGGGCACATCAAGAACACCATATATTTT CASSHPTGHIKNTIYF
TRBJ1-5 many TRBV6-5 NA TGTGCCAGCAGTTCAAGCAACAGGGGCAATCAGCCCCAGCATTTT CASSSSNRGNQPQHF
TRBJ2-3 many TRBV28 TRBD2 TGTGCCAGCAGTTCTAGCGGAACTAGCACAGATACGCAGTATTTT CASSSSGTSTDTQYF
TRBJ1-2 many TRBV19 TRBD1 TGTGCCAGTAGTATATCAGGGACAGGGATTCGGGGGTTTGGCTACACCTTC CASSISGTGIRGFGYTF
TRBJ2-5 many TRBV5-1 TRBD2 TGCGCCAGCAGGATAAGCGGGGCGGAAGAGACCCAGTACTTC CASRISGAEETQYF
TRBJ1-1 few TRBV18 NA TGTGCCAGCTCACCGCGACACGACACTGAAGCTTTCTTT CASSPRHDTEAFF
TRBJ1-5 many TRBV6-1 TRBD1 TGTGCCAGCAGTGAGACACTAGGACAGGGAAATCAGCCCCAGCATTTT CASSETLGQGNQPQHF
TRBJ2-5 few TRBV7-2 NA TGTGCCAGCAGCTTAGTCGGGGGAGTGGGGGAGACCCAGTACTTC CASSLVGGVGETQYF
TRBJ2-5 NA TRBV11-1 NA TGTGCCAGCAGCTCTTGGAGTACCAACCAAGAGACCCAGTACTTC CASSSWSTNQETQYF
TRBJ1-2 NA TRBV6-1 TRBD1 TGTGCCAGCAGAGGGACAGGGGGACTTTGGGATGGCTACACCTTC CASRGTGGLWDGYTF
TRBJ1-2 many TRBV20-1 TRBD1 TGCAGTGCCATGGGACAGGACATCTATGGCTACACCTTC CSAMGQDIYGYTF
TRBJ2-5 many TRBV12-5 NA TGTGCTAGTGGTTTGCAGGGGCTGGGGACCCAGTACTTC CASGLQGLGTQYF
TRBJ2-4 many TRBV6-5 TRBD2 TGTGCCACCTTAGCGGGGGGGGGAAACATTCAGTACTTC CATLAGGGNIQYF
TRBJ1-2 NA TRBV24-1 NA TGTGCCACCAGTGATTTGGACAGGCATAATGGCTACACCTTC CATSDLDRHNGYTF
TRBJ2-5 NA TRBV9 TRBD2 TGTGCCAGCAGCGGGGGACTAGGCCAAGAGACCCAGTACTTC CASSGGLGQETQYF
TRBJ2-6 once TRBV2 NA TGTGCCAGCACCAGGGGAGGATGGGGCTCTGGGGCCAACGTCCTGACTTTC CASTRGGWGSGANVLTF
TRBJ2-5 many TRBV20-1 NA TGCAGTGCTAGCCGCCGGCAGAGGGGAGAGACCCAGTACTTC CSASRRQRGETQYF
TRBJ2-2 many TRBV7-8 NA TGTGCCAGCAGCTCTAGTGCGGACAGCGCCGGGGAGCTGTTTTTT CASSSSADSAGELFF
TRBJ2-2 many TRBV7-9 NA TGTGCCAGCAGCCCCCAAGGGATCGCCGGGGAGCTGTTTTTT CASSPQGIAGELFF
TRBJ2-6 few TRBV6-2/TRBV6-3 NA TGTGCCAGCAGTTATCAGGGGCGCGGTGGGGCCAACGTCCTGACTTTC CASSYQGRGGANVLTF
TRBJ2-5 many TRBV15 NA TGTGCCACCAGCAGAGGTCCAATGGCGTTCCAAGAGACCCAGTACTTC CATSRGPMAFQETQYF
TRBJ2-1 NA TRBV20-1 NA TGCAGTGCTCTCCCCCTAACTTTCTCCTACAATGAGCAGTTCTTC CSALPLTFSYNEQFF
TRBJ2-5 NA TRBV6-5 TRBD1 TGTGCCAGCAGTCACCAAGGACAGGGGAGAGAGACCCAGTACTTC CASSHQGQGRETQYF
TRBJ1-1 many TRBV6-5 NA TGTGCCAGCAGTTACTCCCGGGACCACACTGAAGCTTTCTTT CASSYSRDHTEAFF
TRBJ2-5 NA TRBV12-3/TRBV12-4 NA TGTGCCAGCAGTTTGAGGGCGAGGGAGACCCAGTACTTC CASSLRARETQYF
TRBJ1-1 many TRBV20-1 NA TGCAGTGCTTGGATGGAGAACACTGAAGCTTTCTTT CSAWMENTEAFF
TRBJ1-1 many TRBV28 NA TGTGCCAGCCGAGGGCCGGTGGGGGGCCGAACTGAAGCTTTCTTT CASRGPVGGRTEAFF
TRBJ2-2 many TRBV7-2 TRBD1 TGTGCCAGCAGCCGCAGGGGGCTCGTTGGGGAGCTGTTTTTT CASSRRGLVGELFF
TRBJ1-3 many TRBV5-5 TRBD1 TGTGCCAGCAGCCCCGCTCCGCAACAGGGGGCCATATATTTT CASSPAPQQGAIYF
TRBJ2-7 many TRBV12-3/TRBV12-4 TRBD2 TGTGCCAGCAGTTCCCGAGGACTAGCGGGAGTCGTCGGCGGGCAGTACTTC CASSSRGLAGVVGGQYF
TRBJ1-2 NA TRBV24-1 NA TGTGCCACCAGTGTAACAGCGAACTATGGCTACACCTTC CATSVTANYGYTF
TRBJ1-3 many TRBV12-3/TRBV12-4 NA TGTGCCAGCAGTACGGGCTCTGGAAACACCATATATTTT CASSTGSGNTIYF